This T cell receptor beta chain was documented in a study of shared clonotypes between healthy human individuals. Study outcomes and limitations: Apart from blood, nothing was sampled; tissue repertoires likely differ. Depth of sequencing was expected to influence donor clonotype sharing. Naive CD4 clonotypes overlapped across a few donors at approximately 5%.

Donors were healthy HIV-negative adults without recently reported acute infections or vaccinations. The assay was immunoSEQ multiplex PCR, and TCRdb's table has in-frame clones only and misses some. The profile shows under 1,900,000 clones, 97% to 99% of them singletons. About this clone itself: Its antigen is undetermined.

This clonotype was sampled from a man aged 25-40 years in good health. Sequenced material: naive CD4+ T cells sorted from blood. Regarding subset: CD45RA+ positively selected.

The CDR3 is CASRDPGIRAFF. The CDR3 DNA follows: TGTGCCAGCAGAGACCCCGGGATCCGGGCTTTCTTT. V gene TRBV2 combines with J gene TRBJ1-1; D remains ambiguous. Germline values: CDR1 SNHLY, CDR2 FYNNEI. Trimming took 6 bases from V and 11 from J, leaving 16 bases between them. This CDR3 is 12 amino acids long.